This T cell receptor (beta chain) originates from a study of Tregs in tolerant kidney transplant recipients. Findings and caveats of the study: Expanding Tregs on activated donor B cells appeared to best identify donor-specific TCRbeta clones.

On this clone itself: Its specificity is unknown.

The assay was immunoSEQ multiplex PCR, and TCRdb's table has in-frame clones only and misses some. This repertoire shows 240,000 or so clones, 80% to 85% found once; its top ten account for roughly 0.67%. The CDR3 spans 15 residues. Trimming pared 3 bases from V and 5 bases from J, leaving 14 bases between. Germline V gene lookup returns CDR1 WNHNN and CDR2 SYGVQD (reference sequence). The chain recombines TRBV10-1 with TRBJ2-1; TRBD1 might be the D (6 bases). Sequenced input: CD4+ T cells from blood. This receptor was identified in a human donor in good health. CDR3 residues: CASSEDGGRDNEQFF. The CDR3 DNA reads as TGCGCCAGCAGTGAAGATGGGGGCCGGGACAATGAGCAGTTCTTC.